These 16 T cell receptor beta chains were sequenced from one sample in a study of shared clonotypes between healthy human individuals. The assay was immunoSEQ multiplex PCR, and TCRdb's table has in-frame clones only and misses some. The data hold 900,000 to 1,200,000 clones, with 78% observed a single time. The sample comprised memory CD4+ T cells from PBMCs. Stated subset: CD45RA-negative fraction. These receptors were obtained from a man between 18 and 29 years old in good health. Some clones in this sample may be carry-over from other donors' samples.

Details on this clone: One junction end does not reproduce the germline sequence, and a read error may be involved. The CDR3, as DNA: TGTGCCAGCAGTCCAGAGGGGGCGGTGGACTACAATGAGCAGTTCTTC. Its protein is CASSPEGAVDYNEQFF. V usage is TRBV4-1 and J usage is TRBJ2-1; 7 bases agree with TRBD1. Per germline, CDR1 MGHRA and CDR2 YSYEKL. The CDR3 totals 16 residues.

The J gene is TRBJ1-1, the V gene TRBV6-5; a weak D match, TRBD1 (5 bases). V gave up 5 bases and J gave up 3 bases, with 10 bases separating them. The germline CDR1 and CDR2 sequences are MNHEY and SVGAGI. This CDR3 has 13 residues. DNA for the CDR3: TGTGCCAGCAGTCCTACAGGTTACACTGAAGCTTTCTTT. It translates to CASSPTGYTEAFF.

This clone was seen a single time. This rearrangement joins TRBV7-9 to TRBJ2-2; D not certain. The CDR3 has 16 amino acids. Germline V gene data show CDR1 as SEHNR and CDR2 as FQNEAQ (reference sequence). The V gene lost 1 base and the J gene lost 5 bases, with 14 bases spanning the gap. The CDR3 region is CASSLGLGSRTGELFF. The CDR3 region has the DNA TGTGCCAGCAGCTTAGGGCTTGGTAGTAGAACCGGGGAGCTGTTTTTT. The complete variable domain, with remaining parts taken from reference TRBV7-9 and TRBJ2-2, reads DTGVSQNPRHKITKRGQNVTFRCDPISEHNRLYWYRQTLGQGPEFLTYFQNEAQLEKSRLLSDRFSAERPKGSFSTLEIQRTEQGDSAMYLCASSLGLGSRTGELFFGEGSRLTVL.

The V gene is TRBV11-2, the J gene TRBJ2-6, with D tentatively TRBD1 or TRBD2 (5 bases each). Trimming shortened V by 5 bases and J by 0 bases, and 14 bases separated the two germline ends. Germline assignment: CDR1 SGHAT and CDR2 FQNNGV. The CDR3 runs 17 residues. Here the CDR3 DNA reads TGTGCCAGCAGCCCGAGGGACCCGGGCTCTGGGGCCAACGTCCTGACTTTC. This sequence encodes CASSPRDPGSGANVLTF.

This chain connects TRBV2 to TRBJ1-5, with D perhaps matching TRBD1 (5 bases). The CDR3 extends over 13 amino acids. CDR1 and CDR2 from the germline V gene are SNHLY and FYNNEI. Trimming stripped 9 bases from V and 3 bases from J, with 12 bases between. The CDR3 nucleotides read TGTGCCAGTGCCGACAGTACCAATCAGCCCCAGCATTTT. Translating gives CASADSTNQPQHF.

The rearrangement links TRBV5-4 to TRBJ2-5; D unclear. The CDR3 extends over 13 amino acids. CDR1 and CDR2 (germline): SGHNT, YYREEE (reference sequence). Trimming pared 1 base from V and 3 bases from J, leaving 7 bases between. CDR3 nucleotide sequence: TGTGCCAGCAGCTTGATACGGGAAGAGACCCAGTACTTC. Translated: CASSLIREETQYF.

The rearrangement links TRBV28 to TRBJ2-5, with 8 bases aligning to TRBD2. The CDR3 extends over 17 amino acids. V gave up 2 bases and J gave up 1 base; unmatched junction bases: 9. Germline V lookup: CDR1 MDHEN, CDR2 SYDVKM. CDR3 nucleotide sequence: TGTGCCAGCAGTTTACCGCTGGGACTAGTGATCCAAGAGACCCAGTACTTC. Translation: CASSLPLGLVIQETQYF.

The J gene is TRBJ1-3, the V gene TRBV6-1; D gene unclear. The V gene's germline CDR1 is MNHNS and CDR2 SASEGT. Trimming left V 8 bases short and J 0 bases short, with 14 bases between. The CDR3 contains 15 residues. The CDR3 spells CASDLRHISGNTIYF. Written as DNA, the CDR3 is TGTGCCAGCGACCTTAGACACATCTCTGGAAACACCATATATTTT.

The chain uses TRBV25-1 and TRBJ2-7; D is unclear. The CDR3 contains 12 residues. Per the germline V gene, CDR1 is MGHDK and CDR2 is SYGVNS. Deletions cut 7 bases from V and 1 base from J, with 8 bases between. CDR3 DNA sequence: TGTGCCAGCATGCTCAGGTCCTACGAGCAGTACTTC. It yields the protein CASMLRSYEQYF.

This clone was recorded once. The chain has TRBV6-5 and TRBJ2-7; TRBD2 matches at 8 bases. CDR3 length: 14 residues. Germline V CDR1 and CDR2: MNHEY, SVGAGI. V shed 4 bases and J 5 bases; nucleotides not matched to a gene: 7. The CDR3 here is CASSSREAVDEQYF. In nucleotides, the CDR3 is TGTGCCAGCAGTTCGCGGGAGGCTGTCGACGAGCAGTACTTC.

The CDR3 nucleotides are TGTGCCAGCAGCCCCCTAGTTTCCGCCAAAAACATTCAGTACTTC. The encoded protein is CASSPLVSAKNIQYF. The chain couples TRBV6-5 to TRBJ2-4; D not resolved. The V and J ends lost 6 bases and 1 base respectively, with 13 bases between them. The CDR3 spans 15 residues. Per the germline V gene, CDR1 is MNHEY and CDR2 is SVGAGI.

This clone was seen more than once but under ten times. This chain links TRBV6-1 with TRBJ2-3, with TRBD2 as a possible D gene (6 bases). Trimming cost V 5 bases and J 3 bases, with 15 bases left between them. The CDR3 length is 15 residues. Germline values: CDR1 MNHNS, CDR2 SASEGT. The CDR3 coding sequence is TGTGCCAGCAGTCACGAATCGGGGAGGACAGATACGCAGTATTTT. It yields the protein CASSHESGRTDTQYF.

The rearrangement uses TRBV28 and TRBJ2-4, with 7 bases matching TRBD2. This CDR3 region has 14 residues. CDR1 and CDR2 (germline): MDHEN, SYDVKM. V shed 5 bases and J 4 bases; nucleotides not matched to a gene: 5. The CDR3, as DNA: TGTGCCAGCAGTCCCTCCGGGGGGAAAAACATTCAGTACTTC. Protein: CASSPSGGKNIQYF.

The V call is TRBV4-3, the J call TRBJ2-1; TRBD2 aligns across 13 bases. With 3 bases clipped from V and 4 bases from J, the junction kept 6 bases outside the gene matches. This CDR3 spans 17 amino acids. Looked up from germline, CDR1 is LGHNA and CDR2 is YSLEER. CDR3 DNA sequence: TGCGCCAGCAGCCAGCGGGGGACTAGCGGGGCTTACAATGAGCAGTTCTTC. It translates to CASSQRGTSGAYNEQFF.

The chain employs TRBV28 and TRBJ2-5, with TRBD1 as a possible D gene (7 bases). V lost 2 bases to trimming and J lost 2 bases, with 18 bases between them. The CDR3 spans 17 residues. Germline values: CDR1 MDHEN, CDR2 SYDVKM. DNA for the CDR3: TGTGCCAGCAGTTTAGGGACGGCGGCAGGGGGGCAAGAGACCCAGTACTTC. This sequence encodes CASSLGTAAGGQETQYF. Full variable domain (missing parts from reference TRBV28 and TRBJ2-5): DVKVTQSSRYLVKRTGEKVFLECVQDMDHENMFWYRQDPGLGLRLIYFSYDVKMKEKGDIPEGYSVSREKKERFSLILESASTNQTSMYLCASSLGTAAGGQETQYFGPGTRLLVL.

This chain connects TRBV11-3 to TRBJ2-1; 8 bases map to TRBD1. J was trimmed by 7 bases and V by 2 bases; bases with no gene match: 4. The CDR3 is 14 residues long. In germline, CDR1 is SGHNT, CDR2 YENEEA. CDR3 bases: TGTGCCAGCAGCTTAACTAGGACAGGGAATGAGCAGTTCTTC. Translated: CASSLTRTGNEQFF.